Below are 15 T cell receptor beta chains sequenced from a single sample in a study of pediatric ulcerative colitis. During colonoscopy, one to two rectal pinch biopsies were collected. The repertoire was sequenced with immunoSEQ multiplex PCR; TCRdb's copy has only in-frame clones and lacks some. The sample gives under 15,000 clones, approximately 71% of which show up once; approximately 4.8% is in the top ten. The material sequenced was gut tissue. The receptors were gathered from a boy under 18 who was a control in a study of pediatric ulcerative colitis.

J is TRBJ2-2 and V is TRBV7-6, with 7 bases matching TRBD1. The CDR3 totals 15 residues. Germline lookup yields CDR1 SGHVS and CDR2 FNYEAQ. Trimming removed 5 bases from V and 6 bases from J; junction bases left unmatched: 9. CDR3 nucleotides: TGTGCCAGCAGCCAGACAGGGTATAACGCCGGGGAGCTGTTTTTT. Its protein is CASSQTGYNAGELFF. Based on the CDR3 plus reference TRBV7-6 and TRBJ2-2, the full variable domain is GAGVSQSPRYKVTKRGQDVALRCDPISGHVSLYWYRQALGQGPEFLTYFNYEAQQDKSGLPNDRFSAERPEGSISTLTIQRTEQRDSAMYRCASSQTGYNAGELFFGEGSRLTVL.

The chain joins TRBV5-1 to TRBJ2-1; D call uncertain. There are 11 residues in the CDR3. Germline V gene data show CDR1 as SGHRS and CDR2 as YFSETQ. Trimming left V 2 bases short and J 7 bases short, with 4 bases between. CDR3 protein: CASSFQNEQFF. The CDR3 nucleotides read TGCGCCAGCAGCTTTCAGAATGAGCAGTTCTTC.

V is TRBV5-8 and J is TRBJ2-1; tentatively, D is TRBD2 (5 bases). CDR3 length equals 16 residues. Germline V gives CDR1 SGHTS, CDR2 YDEGEE. V lost 0 bases and J lost 4, with 14 bases in between. Written as DNA, the CDR3 is TGTGCCAGCAGCTTGGAAGTGGGAGTGTCGTACAATGAGCAGTTCTTC. Amino acid sequence: CASSLEVGVSYNEQFF.

V and J are TRBV28 and TRBJ2-5; 13 bases agree with TRBD2. Germline CDR1 MDHEN, CDR2 SYDVKM. V trimming: 5 bases; J trimming: 1 base; junction bases outside the gene matches: 7. The CDR3 consists of 17 residues. CDR3 sequence: CASSPTRLAGGQETQYF. For the CDR3, the DNA is TGTGCCAGCAGTCCGACCAGACTAGCGGGAGGCCAAGAGACCCAGTACTTC.

V usage is TRBV11-3 and J usage is TRBJ2-3; 8 bases align to TRBD2. CDR1 is SGHNT, CDR2 YENEEA, per germline. V shed 4 bases and J 1 base; nucleotides not matched to a gene: 10. This CDR3 is built from 17 residues. The CDR3 DNA reads as TGTGCCAGCAGCTCGCGACTAGCGCGAATAGGCACAGATACGCAGTATTTT. Its protein product is CASSSRLARIGTDTQYF.

The chain recombines TRBV6-1 with TRBJ1-1, with D perhaps TRBD1 (6 bases). Between the trimmed V and J ends, which lost 1 base and 1 base, there was a span of 13 bases. CDR1 is MNHNS and CDR2 is SASEGT in the germline V gene. CDR3 length: 16 residues. The CDR3 region is CASSEGGGRWNTEAFF. CDR3 DNA sequence: TGTGCCAGCAGTGAAGGGGGGGGCCGTTGGAACACTGAAGCTTTCTTT.

This rearrangement joins TRBV15 to TRBJ2-5; 8 positions agree with TRBD1. Trimming took 3 bases from V and 4 from J; bases not matched to a gene: 16. In germline, CDR1 is LNHNV, CDR2 YYDKDF (reference sequence). The CDR3 sequence is 18 residues long. CDR3: CATSREMGTGRIRETQYF. DNA for the CDR3: TGTGCCACCAGCAGGGAAATGGGGACAGGACGAATACGAGAGACCCAGTACTTC.

The chain employs TRBV25-1 and TRBJ2-7; possible D gene TRBD1, 5 bases. Germline values: CDR1 MGHDK, CDR2 SYGVNS. This CDR3 comprises 13 residues. Trimming cost V 4 bases and J 3 bases, with 10 bases left between them. The CDR3 DNA reads as TGTGCCAGCAGTGCGAGGACAATCTACGAGCAGTACTTC. Its protein is CASSARTIYEQYF.

The chain carries TRBV5-6 and TRBJ2-3, with 7 bases lining up with TRBD1. After removal of 8 bases from V and 0 bases from J, the junction contained 3 bases not matched to a gene. Germline values: CDR1 SGHDT, CDR2 YYEEEE. This CDR3 has 13 residues. The CDR3 spells CASGTESTDTQYF. The CDR3 nucleotides are TGTGCCAGTGGGACAGAAAGCACAGATACGCAGTATTTT.

This clone came up a few times. The genes are TRBV6-4 and TRBJ2-3, with D unresolved. Trimming left V 0 bases short and J 2 bases short, with 3 bases between. The CDR3 is 13 amino acids. The V gene's germline CDR1 is MRHNA and CDR2 SNTAGT. CDR3 sequence: CASSDSDTDTQYF. Here the CDR3 DNA reads TGTGCCAGCAGTGACTCGGACACAGATACGCAGTATTTT.

The chain combines TRBV11-2 with TRBJ1-4; the match to TRBD1 covers 7 bases. The junction had 12 bases not matched to a gene; V was cut back by 4 bases and J by 7 bases. CDR3 length: 16 residues. The germline V gene encodes CDR1 SGHAT and CDR2 FQNNGV. This chain's CDR3 is CASSSTTGTISEKLFF. In DNA form, the CDR3 reads TGTGCCAGCAGCTCAACGACAGGGACTATAAGTGAAAAACTGTTTTTT.

This chain links TRBV18 with TRBJ1-5, with 9 bases that match TRBD1. The trim removed 3 bases at V and 1 base at J, leaving 7 bases unmatched. The CDR3 contains 17 residues. Germline loops: CDR1 KGHSH, CDR2 LQKENI. The CDR3 reads CASSPTGTGQSNQPQHF. In nucleotides, the CDR3 is TGTGCCAGCTCACCCACCGGGACAGGGCAAAGCAATCAGCCCCAGCATTTT.

This clone was found a few times. The V call is TRBV2, the J call TRBJ1-5, with unresolved D. Deletions cut 2 bases from V and 13 bases from J, with 9 bases between. The germline gives CDR1 SNHLY, CDR2 FYNNEI. The CDR3 is 11 amino acids. Written as DNA, the CDR3 is TGTGCCAGCAGTGAATTCGGCACTCAGCATTTT. This sequence encodes CASSEFGTQHF. Full variable domain (remainder filled in from reference TRBV2 and TRBJ1-5): EPEVTQTPSHQVTQMGQEVILRCVPISNHLYFYWYRQILGQKVEFLVSFYNNEISEKSEIFDDQFSVERPDGSNFTLKIRSTKLEDSAMYFCASSEFGTQHFGDGTRLSIL.

The V call is TRBV18, the J call TRBJ2-3, with unresolved D. V lost 2 bases to trimming and J lost 7 bases, with 10 bases between them. The CDR3 spans 13 residues. Germline CDR1 KGHSH, CDR2 LQKENI. In DNA, the CDR3 is TGTGCCAGCTCACCAAGTACGTTACATACGCAGTATTTT. It codes for CASSPSTLHTQYF.

V usage is TRBV15 and J usage is TRBJ2-2, with D tentatively TRBD1 (6 bases). This CDR3 contains 18 residues. Germline CDR1 is LNHNV and CDR2 is YYDKDF (reference sequence). V was cut by 3 bases and J by 2 bases, with 19 bases left in between. The CDR3 bases are TGTGCCACCAGCAGTTATGGGCAGGGGATACTAAACACCGGGGAGCTGTTTTTT. This codes for CATSSYGQGILNTGELFF.